This T cell receptor (beta chain) appears in the sequencing data of a study of cytomegalovirus exposure and HLA in healthy donors. PCR amplification relied on 60 Vbeta primers (plus 13 Jbeta primers). Sequencing was performed with immunoSEQ multiplex PCR; in TCRdb, only in-frame clones are kept and a portion is missing. The repertoire holds more than 95,000 clones, with 64% as singletons. The CDR3 sequence is 14 residues long. Trimming removed 5 bases from V and 12 bases from J, with 20 bases in between. Per germline, CDR1 SGHTA and CDR2 FQGTGA. This clone has just a few counts. Source material: PBMCs. The source is a man in his 60s in good health and CMV-seronegative. The chain links TRBV7-3 to TRBJ2-1; tentative D call: TRBD2 (6 bases). Written as DNA, the CDR3 is TGTGCCAGCAGCGACATGGGGGGTGGAGTAGGGCAGTTCTTC. Its translation: CASSDMGGGVGQFF.